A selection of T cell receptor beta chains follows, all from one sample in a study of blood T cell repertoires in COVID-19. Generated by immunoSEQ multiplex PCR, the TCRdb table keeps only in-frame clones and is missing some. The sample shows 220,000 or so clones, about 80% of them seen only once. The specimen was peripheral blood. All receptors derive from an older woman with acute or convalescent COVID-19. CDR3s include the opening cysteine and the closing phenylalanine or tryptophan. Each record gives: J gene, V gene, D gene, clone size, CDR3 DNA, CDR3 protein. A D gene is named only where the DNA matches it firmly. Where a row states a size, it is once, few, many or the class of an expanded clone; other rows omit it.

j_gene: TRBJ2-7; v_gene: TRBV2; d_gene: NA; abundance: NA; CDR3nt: TGTGCCAGCAGCCGGACAGAGAACTCCTACGAGCAGTACTTC; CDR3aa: CASSRTENSYEQYF
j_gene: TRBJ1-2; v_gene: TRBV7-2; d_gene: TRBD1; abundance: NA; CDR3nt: TGTGCCAGCAAGGGGACAGGAGCTACCTATGGCTACACCTTC; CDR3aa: CASKGTGATYGYTF
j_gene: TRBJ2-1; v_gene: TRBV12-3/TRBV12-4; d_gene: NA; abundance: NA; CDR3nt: TGTGCCAGCCGGCTGGGGGGTGGACGCGAGCAGTTCTTC; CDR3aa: CASRLGGGREQFF
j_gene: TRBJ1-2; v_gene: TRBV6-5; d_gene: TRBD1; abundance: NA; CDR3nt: TGTGCCAGCCTAAGAGTCCAGGGGGCGGAAGGCTACACCTTC; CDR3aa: CASLRVQGAEGYTF
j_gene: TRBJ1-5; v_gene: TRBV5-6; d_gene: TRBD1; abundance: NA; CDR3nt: TGTGCCAGCAGCCATCTGACAGGGGATAGCAATCAGCCCCAGCATTTT; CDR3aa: CASSHLTGDSNQPQHF
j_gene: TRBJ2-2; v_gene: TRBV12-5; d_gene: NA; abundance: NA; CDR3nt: TGTGCTAGTGGTTTGGGGCAGGCGAACACCGGGGAGCTGTTTTTT; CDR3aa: CASGLGQANTGELFF
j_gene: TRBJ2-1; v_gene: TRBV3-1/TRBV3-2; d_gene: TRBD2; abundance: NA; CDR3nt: TGTGCCAGCAGCCTACGCCATCGACTAGCGGGGGGGAGCTCCTACAATGAGCAGTTCTTC; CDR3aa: CASSLRHRLAGGSSYNEQFF
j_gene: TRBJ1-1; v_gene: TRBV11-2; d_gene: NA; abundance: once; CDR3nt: TGTGCCAGCAGCTTACCTCAGGGGATCCCGCCGACAAGGGGAGCTTTCTTT; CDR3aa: CASSLPQGIPPTRGAFF
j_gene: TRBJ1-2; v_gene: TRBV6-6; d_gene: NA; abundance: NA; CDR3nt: TGTGCCAGCAGTACAGGGACCTATGGCTACACCTTC; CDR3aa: CASSTGTYGYTF
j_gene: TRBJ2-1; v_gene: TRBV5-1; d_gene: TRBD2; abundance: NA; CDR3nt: TGCGCCAGCAGCTTGGTTGGTAGCGGGGGGAGGAATGAGCAGTTCTTC; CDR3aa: CASSLVGSGGRNEQFF
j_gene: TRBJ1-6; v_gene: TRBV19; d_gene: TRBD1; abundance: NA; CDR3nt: TGTGCCAGTAGTTTCAACCGGGACAGGGGGCTTTCACCCCTCCACTTT; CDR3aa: CASSFNRDRGLSPLHF
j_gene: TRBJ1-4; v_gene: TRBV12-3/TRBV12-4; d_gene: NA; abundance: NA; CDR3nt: TGTGCCAGCAGCCGAACAGATAATGAAAAACTGTTTTTT; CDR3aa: CASSRTDNEKLFF
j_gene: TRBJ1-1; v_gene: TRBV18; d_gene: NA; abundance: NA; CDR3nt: TGTGCCAGCTCACCATCGAGACTACGAGGTGACACTGAAGCTTTCTTT; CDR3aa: CASSPSRLRGDTEAFF
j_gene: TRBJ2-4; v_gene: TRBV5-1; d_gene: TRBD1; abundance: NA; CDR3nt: TGCGCCAGCAGCTTGTTGCCGGGACAGGGAACCATAGCCAAAAACATTCAGTACTTC; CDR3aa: CASSLLPGQGTIAKNIQYF
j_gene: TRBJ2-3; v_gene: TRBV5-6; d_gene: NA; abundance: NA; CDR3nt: TGTGCCAGCAGCTTGTACAGCGGAGACACAGATACGCAGTATTTT; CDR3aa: CASSLYSGDTDTQYF
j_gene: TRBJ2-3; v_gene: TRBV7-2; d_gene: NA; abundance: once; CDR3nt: TGTGCCAGCAGCCGTGAGCAATATACGCAGTATTTT; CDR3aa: CASSREQYTQYF
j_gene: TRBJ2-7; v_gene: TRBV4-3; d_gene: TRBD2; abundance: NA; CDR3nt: TGCGCCAGCAGCCAGAGCGATAGCGGGGGGATTGAGCAGTACTTC; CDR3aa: CASSQSDSGGIEQYF
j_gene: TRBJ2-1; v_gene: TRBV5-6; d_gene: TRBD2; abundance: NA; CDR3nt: TGTGCCAGCAGCTTTAGCGGGGCTGCCTACAATGAGCAGTTCTTC; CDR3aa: CASSFSGAAYNEQFF
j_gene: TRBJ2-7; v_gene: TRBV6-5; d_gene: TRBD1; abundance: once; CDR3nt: TGTGCCAGCAGTTACGCCGGGACAGGGTACTACGAGCAGTACTTC; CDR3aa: CASSYAGTGYYEQYF
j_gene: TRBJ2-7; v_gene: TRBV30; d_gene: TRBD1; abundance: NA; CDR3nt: TGTGCCTGGAACCGGGACAGGGGCTACGAGCAGTACTTC; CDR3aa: CAWNRDRGYEQYF
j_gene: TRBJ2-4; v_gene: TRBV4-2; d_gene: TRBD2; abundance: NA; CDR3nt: TGTGCCAGCAGCCAAGAAAAGGTCGCCCCTAGCGGGGGCCGAGGCCCAAACATTCAGTACTTC; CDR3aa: CASSQEKVAPSGGRGPNIQYF
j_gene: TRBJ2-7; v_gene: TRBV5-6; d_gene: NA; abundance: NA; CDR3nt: TGTGCCAGCAGCTCGCACCAGGGTGGGGACGAGCAGTACTTC; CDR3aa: CASSSHQGGDEQYF
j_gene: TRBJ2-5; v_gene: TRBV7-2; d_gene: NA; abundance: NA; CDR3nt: TGTGCCAGCAGCACTAGCAACCAAGAGACCCAGTACTTC; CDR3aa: CASSTSNQETQYF
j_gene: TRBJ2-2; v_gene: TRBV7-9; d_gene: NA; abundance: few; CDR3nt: TGTGCCAGCAGCTTCCTACAGGGCACCGGGGAGCTGTTTTTT; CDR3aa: CASSFLQGTGELFF
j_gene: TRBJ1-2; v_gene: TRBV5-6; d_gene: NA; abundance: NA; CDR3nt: TGTGCCAGCAGCTTGGAACTAATCCATGGCTACACCTTC; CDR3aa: CASSLELIHGYTF
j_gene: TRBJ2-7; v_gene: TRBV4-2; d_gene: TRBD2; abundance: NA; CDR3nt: TGTGTCAGCAGCCAAGGACTAGCGGGCTTTAGCTCCTACGAGCAGTACTTC; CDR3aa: CVSSQGLAGFSSYEQYF
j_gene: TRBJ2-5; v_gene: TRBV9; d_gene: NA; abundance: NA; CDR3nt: TGTGCCAGCAGCCACCGGGACTTGAACCTTCAAGAGACCCAGTACTTC; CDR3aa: CASSHRDLNLQETQYF
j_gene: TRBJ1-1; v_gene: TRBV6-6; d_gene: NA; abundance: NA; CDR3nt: TGTGCCAGCAGTGCCCCAGGGAACAGCGAGGCTTTCTTT; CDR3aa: CASSAPGNSEAFF
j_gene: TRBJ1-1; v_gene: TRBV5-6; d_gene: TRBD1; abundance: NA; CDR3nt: TGTGCCAGCACCTCGGGACAGGGGAACACTGAAGCTTTCTTT; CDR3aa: CASTSGQGNTEAFF
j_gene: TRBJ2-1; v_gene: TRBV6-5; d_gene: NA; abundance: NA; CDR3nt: TGTGCCAGCAGTCTTACCGAGCGACCTAACAATGAGCAGTTCTTC; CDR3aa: CASSLTERPNNEQFF